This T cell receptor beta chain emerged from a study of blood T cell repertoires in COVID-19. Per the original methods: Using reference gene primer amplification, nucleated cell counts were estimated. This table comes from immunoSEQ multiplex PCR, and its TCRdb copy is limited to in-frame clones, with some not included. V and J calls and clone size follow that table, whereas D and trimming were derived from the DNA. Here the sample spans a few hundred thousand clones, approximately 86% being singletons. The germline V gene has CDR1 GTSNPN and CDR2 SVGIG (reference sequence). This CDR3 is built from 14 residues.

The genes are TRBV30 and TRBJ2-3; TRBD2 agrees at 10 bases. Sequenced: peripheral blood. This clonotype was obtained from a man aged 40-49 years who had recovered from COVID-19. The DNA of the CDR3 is TGTGCGCGGAAAACTAGCGGGGCCACAGATACGCAGTATTTT. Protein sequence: CARKTSGATDTQYF. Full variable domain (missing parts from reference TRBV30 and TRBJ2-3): SQTIHQWPATLVQPVGSPLSLECTVEGTSNPNLYWYRQAAGRGLQLLFYSVGIGQISSEVPQNLSASRPQDRQFILSSKKLLLSDSGFYLCARKTSGATDTQYFGPGTRLTVL.